This TCR beta chain was recovered during a study of OX40 agonist ivuxolimab in advanced cancers. Broadly, across the study: Ivuxolimab, which targeted the costimulatory receptor OX40 (CD134), was an agonistic, fully human IgG2 monoclonal antibody. Intravenous ivuxolimab was administered to patients every 2 weeks at six dose levels: 0.01, 0.1, 0.3, 1.5, 3 and 10 mg/kg. Of the roughly 54 patients in dose escalation, about 20 had hepatocellular carcinoma, about 15 had melanoma, 9 had renal cell carcinoma and 9 had head and neck cancer. In the dose-escalation cohort, 65% to 90% of patients were male, and the mean age was approximately 55 years, with a range of about 20 to 79. Prior anti-PD-1, anti-PD-L1 or anti-CTLA-4 therapy was permitted, and 30% to 50% of dose-escalation patients had received checkpoint inhibitors. Three dose-escalation patients achieved partial responses, one with hepatocellular carcinoma and two with cutaneous melanoma. The point of sequencing TCRbeta in the periphery was to test whether ivuxolimab changed TCR sequence diversity and drove clonal T-cell expansion. The paper reports the monotherapy dose-escalation portion (N of about 51 patients) of the phase I ivuxolimab trial. Results the study describes overall, beyond this receptor: Antigen specificity was not determined for the clonally expanded peripheral T cells. Low levels of normalized T-cell clonal expansion were also seen in some nonresponding patients. At doses from 0.1 to 3.0 mg/kg, clonal expansion was seen in both CD4+ and CD8+ blood T cells between baseline and week 6. In partial responders in the 0.1-3.0 mg/kg groups, normalized peripheral clonal expansion was found to be among the lowest, especially among CD8+ T cells. On average, CD8+ T cells showed more expanded clones than CD4+ T cells after ivuxolimab.

For sequencing of the TCRbeta CDR3 region, genomic DNA was extracted from the sorted cells. TCRbeta CDR3 regions were sequenced using the immunoSEQ Assay. TCRdb took over this immuneACCESS table, retaining in-frame rearrangements with V and J assigned. Such tables are incomplete; in checked studies, under half of the missing clones stem from an unresolved V gene, and the remainder is unexplained. Within this sample are approximately 64,000 clones, with 86% of them counted one time only. Of the sample, approximately 3% falls within the top ten clones. V loses 5 bases of germline sequence and J loses 7 bases, and the interval between the two ends is 20 bases. Measured from the cysteine to the phenylalanine, the CDR3 is 15 residues long. Of all the DNA, just the CDR3 is kept, 45 bases in frame from base 1. From the germline V gene, CDR1 is SGHTA and CDR2 is FQGNSA. Patients with a history of autoimmune disease or receiving systemic immunosuppression were excluded from the trial. In every dose cohort, peripheral blood was drawn for TCR sequencing at baseline, cycle 4 day 1, and cycle 7 day 1. The samples were taken from a phase I, first-in-human, multicenter, open-label dose-escalation trial of ivuxolimab. The trial enrolled adults with locally advanced or metastatic head and neck squamous cell, hepatocellular, melanoma or renal cell carcinoma. Before TCR sequencing, CD4+ T cells and CD8+ T cells were sorted from peripheral blood as separate populations.

As for this clone: Which antigen it targets is not known. Base qualities were left out, and no much larger clone turns up one base away.

The chain joins TRBV7-2 to TRBJ1-1, with the D segment identity uncertain. The sequence came from an adult with an advanced solid tumor such as melanoma, head and neck, liver or kidney cancer. The sequences come from CD4+ or CD8+ T cells sorted from blood, collected in a trial of the OX40 agonist ivuxolimab. Read as DNA, the sequence is TGTGCCAGCAGCAACCAGGCGGCAGCCCGGAATGAAGCTTTCTTT. Its amino acids are CASSNQAAARNEAFF.